The next 5 T cell receptor beta chains were all read from a single sample in a study of blood T cell repertoires in COVID-19. Measured with immunoSEQ multiplex PCR; TCRdb has only the in-frame clones, and not every one. Here the sample spans 55,000 to 85,000 clones, around 79% being singletons. Source material: peripheral blood. The receptors derive from a man in his fifties or sixties with active or convalescent COVID-19.

This clone was detected many times. The chain carries TRBV19 and TRBJ2-5; D might be TRBD1 (7 bases). Per the germline V gene, CDR1 is LNHDA and CDR2 is SQIVND (reference sequence). The CDR3 runs to 14 residues. The V and J ends lost 5 bases and 2 bases respectively, with 12 bases between them. In DNA form, the CDR3 reads TGTGCCAGTAGTGCGGGACAGCCTCAAGAGACCCAGTACTTC. As protein: CASSAGQPQETQYF.

Here the CDR3 reads CASSLGPLSGYTF. As DNA, the CDR3 is TGCGCCAGCAGCTTGGGGCCGCTCTCTGGCTACACCTTC. This sequence joins TRBV5-1 and TRBJ1-2; D gene unclear. This CDR3 contains 13 residues. With 0 bases removed from V and 7 bases from J, the gap between germline ends came to 10 bases. CDR1 is SGHRS and CDR2 is YFSETQ in the germline V gene.

This clone has ten or more counts. This chain links TRBV7-3 with TRBJ2-5; maybe TRBD2 (6 bases). Germline loops: CDR1 SGHTA, CDR2 FQGTGA. There are 14 residues in the CDR3. V was cut by 1 base and J by 2 bases, with 8 bases left in between. In DNA form, the CDR3 reads TGTGCCAGCAGCTTAATGGGGGGACAAGAGACCCAGTACTTC. Translation gives CASSLMGGQETQYF.

The CDR3 sequence: CASSLRPRGGNQPQHF. The CDR3, as DNA: TGTGCCAGCAGTTTACGGCCCAGGGGAGGCAATCAGCCCCAGCATTTT. The rearrangement uses TRBV28 and TRBJ1-5; tentatively, D is TRBD1 (6 bases). Per the germline V gene, CDR1 is MDHEN and CDR2 is SYDVKM. The V gene lost 2 bases and the J gene lost 2 bases, with 13 bases spanning the gap. CDR3 length: 16 residues.

V and J are TRBV27 and TRBJ1-1, with no clear D. Deletions cut 3 bases from V and 0 bases from J, with 11 bases between. CDR1 and CDR2 from the germline V gene are MNHEY and SMNVEV (reference sequence). This CDR3 has 15 residues. CDR3 in amino acids: CASSFLGQMNTEAFF. In nucleotides, the CDR3 is TGTGCCAGCAGTTTCCTTGGGCAAATGAACACTGAAGCTTTCTTT.